What follows is one TCR beta chain and its context. TCRdb keeps only in-frame clones here, not all; method: immunoSEQ multiplex PCR. The data show roughly 230,000 clones, with 65% to 85% seen just once and more than 3% held by the top ten. Participant ages covered about 18 to 100 years across around 25 US areas. Clinical history reported by participants formed the basis on which cohorts were assigned. Trimming at V came to 4 bases and at J to 5 bases, leaving 9 bases not matched to a gene. Germline values: CDR1 MGHDK, CDR2 SYGVNS. The CDR3 consists of 15 residues. The data were obtained in a study of blood T cell repertoires in COVID-19. Study context: Samples came from the United States, Italy and Spain, spanning acute and convalescent COVID-19. The analysed material was cDNA or gDNA that came from T cells, B-cell-depleted T cells, or PBMCs.

The receptor was derived from a woman aged 60-75 years who had recovered from COVID-19. The sample comprised PBMCs or T cells enriched from blood (not recorded which). The genes are TRBV25-1 and TRBJ2-7, with 9 bases fitting TRBD1. The CDR3 is CASSGTGQGVDEQYF. As DNA, the CDR3 is TGTGCCAGCAGTGGGACGGGACAGGGTGTGGACGAGCAGTACTTC.